Following are 27 T cell receptor beta chains from one sample sequenced in a study of blood T cell repertoires in COVID-19. Produced via immunoSEQ multiplex PCR; TCRdb's table is partial and in-frame only. The table records about 46,000 clones, roughly 88% of them present only once. The sequenced sample consisted of peripheral blood. Every receptor here comes from a human donor in a cohort sampled during active COVID-19. The donor label of this sample is uncertain.

This clone was found once. The V and J genes are TRBV5-4 and TRBJ2-5; possible D gene TRBD1, 6 bases. The CDR3 runs 15 residues. Germline CDR1 is SGHNT and CDR2 is YYREEE (reference sequence). V lost 4 bases to trimming and J lost 5 bases, with 18 bases between them. CDR3 coding DNA: TGTGCCAGCAGCCAACAACAGGGTGTGAGGGAGACCCAGTACTTC. Its translation: CASSQQQGVRETQYF.

The genes are TRBV6-5 and TRBJ2-1, with TRBD2 matching over 11 bases. This CDR3 comprises 15 residues. The germline V gene encodes CDR1 MNHEY and CDR2 SVGAGI. With V trimmed by 6 bases and J by 6 bases, 7 bases remained unmatched. The CDR3 loop reads CASSRGLADLNEQFF. As DNA, the CDR3 is TGTGCCAGCAGCCGGGGACTAGCGGACCTCAATGAGCAGTTCTTC.

This chain connects TRBV10-3 to TRBJ2-7; perhaps TRBD2 as D (6 bases). The CDR3 has 15 residues. Trimming removed 7 bases at V and 1 base at J, with 17 bases between. Germline lookup yields CDR1 ENHRY and CDR2 SYGVKD. CDR3 sequence: CAITDPGVPSYEQYF. The DNA for the CDR3 is TGTGCCATCACTGATCCGGGGGTTCCTTCCTACGAGCAGTACTTC.

The rearrangement uses TRBV6-4 and TRBJ2-2; D gene ambiguous. The CDR3 is 14 amino acids. Trimming removed 6 bases from V and 0 bases from J, with 8 bases in between. Germline V lookup: CDR1 MRHNA, CDR2 SNTAGT. The CDR3 loop reads CASSLSSNTGELFF. CDR3 nucleotide sequence: TGTGCCAGCAGCCTTTCTTCGAACACCGGGGAGCTGTTTTTT.

The CDR3 sequence: CAWAGDSLTYNEQFF. The CDR3, as DNA: TGTGCCTGGGCCGGGGACAGCCTTACCTACAATGAGCAGTTCTTC. This sequence joins TRBV30 and TRBJ2-1; 7 bases align to TRBD1. The germline gives CDR1 GTSNPN, CDR2 SVGIG (reference sequence). V lost 5 bases, J lost 2 bases, and 9 bases stayed unmatched. The length of the CDR3 is 15 residues. Full variable domain (missing parts from reference TRBV30 and TRBJ2-1): SQTIHQWPATLVQPVGSPLSLECTVEGTSNPNLYWYRQAAGRGLQLLFYSVGIGQISSEVPQNLSASRPQDRQFILSSKKLLLSDSGFYLCAWAGDSLTYNEQFFGPGTRLTVL.

The genes are TRBV5-4 and TRBJ1-2; 8 bases map to TRBD1. Trimming at V came to 4 bases and at J to 3 bases, leaving 5 bases not matched to a gene. The CDR3 loop spans 14 amino acids. Per germline, CDR1 SGHNT and CDR2 YYREEE (reference sequence). The CDR3 here is CASSALTGDYGYTF. CDR3 nucleotides: TGTGCCAGCAGCGCATTGACAGGGGACTATGGCTACACCTTC.

The V and J genes are TRBV11-2 and TRBJ1-1; the D is unclear. V was pared by 4 bases and J by 0 bases, with 15 bases between. The CDR3 covers 16 residues. Germline V lookup: CDR1 SGHAT, CDR2 FQNNGV. The CDR3: CASSSRAGYMNTEAFF. CDR3 coding DNA: TGTGCCAGCAGCTCCCGGGCGGGGTATATGAACACTGAAGCTTTCTTT.

V usage is TRBV7-3 and J usage is TRBJ2-1, with a weak D call TRBD1 (6 bases). Trimming removed 4 bases at V and 8 bases at J, with 15 bases between. Germline CDR1 SGHTA, CDR2 FQGTGA. This CDR3 contains 14 residues. CDR3 in DNA: TGTGCCAGCAGCTCAGGACAGTCCGGGGATGAGCAGTTCTTC. Protein sequence: CASSSGQSGDEQFF.

This clone was seen only once. The CDR3 nucleotides are TGTGCCATCAGTGAGCAGGGACAGCCCCCATTGACCCAGTACTTC. This sequence encodes CAISEQGQPPLTQYF. The chain couples TRBV10-3 to TRBJ2-5, with TRBD1 matching over 7 bases. Germline CDR1 reads ENHRY; CDR2 reads SYGVKD. The CDR3 consists of 15 residues. V lost 2 bases to trimming and J lost 7 bases; unmatched junction nucleotides: 10.

V is TRBV6-6 and J is TRBJ1-5; D is ambiguous. Trimming left V 5 bases short and J 1 base short, with 9 bases between. CDR3 length equals 14 residues. Germline assignment: CDR1 MNHNY and CDR2 SVGAGI (reference sequence). CDR3: CASSPSGSNQPQHF. Written as DNA, the CDR3 is TGTGCCAGCAGTCCTAGCGGGAGCAATCAGCCCCAGCATTTT.

The V and J genes are TRBV27 and TRBJ1-2, with a weak D call TRBD1 (5 bases). V was clipped by 4 bases and J by 3 bases, with 15 bases between them. Germline loops: CDR1 MNHEY, CDR2 SMNVEV (reference sequence). CDR3 length equals 15 residues. The CDR3 loop is CASSSRARGDYGYTF. CDR3 in DNA: TGTGCCAGCAGTTCCCGGGCCCGGGGGGACTATGGCTACACCTTC.

For the CDR3, the DNA is TGTGCCAGCAGCCCAGGCGGGGGGGCCAGCACCACCACAGATACGCAGTATTTT. It specifies CASSPGGGASTTTDTQYF. The chain has TRBV9 and TRBJ2-3; 9 nucleotides align to TRBD2. J lost 2 bases, V lost 4 bases, and 14 bases had no gene match. Germline lookup yields CDR1 SGDLS and CDR2 YYNGEE. The CDR3 loop spans 18 amino acids.

The J gene is TRBJ1-2, the V gene TRBV5-6, with a tentative D call TRBD1 (6 bases). V was trimmed by 1 base and J by 8 bases, leaving 12 bases between them. The CDR3 sequence is 13 residues long. Germline loops: CDR1 SGHDT, CDR2 YYEEEE. CDR3 bases: TGTGCCAGCAGCTTGTCGGGGGGCATCGGCTACACCTTC. It yields the protein CASSLSGGIGYTF.

This clone has just a few counts. The chain carries TRBV14 and TRBJ1-6; no reliable D call. CDR3 length equals 16 residues. V dropped 3 bases and J dropped 7 bases, with 16 bases sitting between them. The germline V gene encodes CDR1 SGHDN and CDR2 FVKESK. The CDR3 region has the DNA TGTGCCAGCAGCCATGCAACCGTGGGAGGGAATTCACCCCTCCACTTT. Its translation: CASSHATVGGNSPLHF.

The DNA of the CDR3 is TGTGCCAGCAGCCAAACTAGCCGGCCCTACAATGAGCAGTTCTTC. Translation: CASSQTSRPYNEQFF. The V gene is TRBV3-1 (or the pseudogene TRBV3-2), the J gene TRBJ2-1; tentative D call: TRBD2 (6 bases). Per the germline V gene, CDR1 is LGHDT and CDR2 is YNNKEL (reference sequence). V dropped 2 bases and J dropped 2 bases, with 10 bases sitting between them. The CDR3 contains 15 residues.

V usage is TRBV4-2 and J usage is TRBJ1-1; 8 nucleotides match TRBD1. Per germline, CDR1 LGHNA and CDR2 YNFKEQ. This CDR3 has 14 amino acids. The V and J ends lost 2 bases and 5 bases, in that order; junction bases with no gene match: 4. DNA for the CDR3: TGTGCCAGCAGCCAAAAACAGGGGGATACTGAAGCTTTCTTT. It is translated as CASSQKQGDTEAFF.

This clone is judged medium-sized. CDR3 sequence: CASSPTTGERWSGNQPQHF. The CDR3 DNA follows: TGTGCCAGCAGCCCAACGACAGGGGAAAGGTGGTCTGGCAATCAGCCCCAGCATTTT. The chain combines TRBV28 with TRBJ1-5, with 8 bases fitting TRBD1. The junction had 18 bases not matched to a gene; V was cut back by 6 bases and J by 2 bases. CDR3 length equals 19 residues. The V gene's germline CDR1 is MDHEN and CDR2 SYDVKM.

This clone was seen only once. The chain carries TRBV7-2 and TRBJ2-2; 7 nucleotides line up with TRBD2. Per the germline V gene, CDR1 is SGHTA and CDR2 is FQGNSA. There are 13 residues in the CDR3. J gave up 6 bases and V 3 bases, and 1 base lay outside the gene matches. CDR3 nucleotide sequence: TGTGCCAGCAGCTTTCTAGCGGCCGGGGAGCTGTTTTTT. Its protein is CASSFLAAGELFF.

The rearrangement joins TRBV5-1 to TRBJ1-1, with 12 bases aligning to TRBD1. The V and J ends lost 4 bases and 5 bases, in that order; junction bases with no gene match: 3. The CDR3 extends over 14 amino acids. The germline gives CDR1 SGHRS, CDR2 YFSETQ. The chain's CDR3 is CASSLGQGATEAFF. The CDR3 bases are TGCGCCAGCAGCCTGGGACAGGGGGCGACTGAAGCTTTCTTT. Full variable domain (missing parts from reference TRBV5-1 and TRBJ1-1): KAGVTQTPRYLIKTRGQQVTLSCSPISGHRSVSWYQQTPGQGLQFLFEYFSETQRNKGNFPGRFSGRQFSNSRSEMNVSTLELGDSALYLCASSLGQGATEAFFGQGTRLTVV.

The V and J genes are TRBV6-1 and TRBJ2-3; possibly TRBD1 for D (6 bases). Germline V CDR1 and CDR2: MNHNS, SASEGT. The V end lost 4 bases, the J end lost 0 bases, and 14 bases lay between the germline ends. The CDR3 has 16 amino acids. This CDR3 reads CASSAPRGPSTDTQYF. The CDR3 coding sequence is TGTGCCAGCAGTGCCCCCAGGGGCCCTAGCACAGATACGCAGTATTTT.

This clone was observed a few times. The V call is TRBV4-1, the J call TRBJ1-3; tentative D call: TRBD1 (6 bases). Germline V lookup: CDR1 MGHRA, CDR2 YSYEKL. CDR3 size: 14 residues. The V gene lost 3 bases and the J gene lost 7 bases, with 13 bases spanning the gap. CDR3 loop: CASSHRGSGNTIYF. DNA for the CDR3: TGCGCCAGCAGCCACAGGGGATCGGGGAACACCATATATTTT.

By sample share, this clone is medium-sized. The chain is built from TRBV20-1 and TRBJ1-1; D is unresolved. V was pared by 3 bases and J by 3 bases, with 14 bases between. The CDR3 loop spans 14 amino acids. The germline gives CDR1 DFQATT, CDR2 SNEGSKA (reference sequence). DNA of the CDR3: TGCAGTGCTAGTCGGACTTTCGGGCACACTGAAGCTTTCTTT. Its protein product is CSASRTFGHTEAFF.

The chain couples TRBV9 to TRBJ1-4; possible D gene TRBD1, 5 bases. V was cut by 1 base and J by 6 bases, with 10 bases left in between. The V gene's germline CDR1 is SGDLS and CDR2 YYNGEE. This CDR3 comprises 14 residues. The CDR3 is CASSVTGADEKLFF. The CDR3 DNA follows: TGTGCCAGCAGCGTAACAGGCGCAGATGAAAAACTGTTTTTT.

The chain combines TRBV6-5 with TRBJ1-1, with D unclear. Looked up from germline, CDR1 is MNHEY and CDR2 is SVGAGI. The CDR3 sequence is 15 residues long. Trimming removed 6 bases from V and 3 bases from J, with 17 bases in between. This chain's CDR3 is CASSPTGGRYTEAFF. CDR3 in DNA: TGTGCCAGCAGCCCAACGGGAGGGCGATACACTGAAGCTTTCTTT.

This clone was seen a handful of times. The J gene is TRBJ1-2, the V gene TRBV27, with D unresolved. Germline CDR1 reads MNHEY; CDR2 reads SMNVEV (reference sequence). The V end lost 5 bases, the J end lost 8 bases, and 21 bases lay between the germline ends. The CDR3 has 15 amino acids. The CDR3 sequence is CASSPRTLAGKGYTF. In DNA form, the CDR3 reads TGTGCCAGCAGTCCGCGGACTCTCGCCGGCAAGGGCTACACCTTC.

The gene calls are TRBV6-5 and TRBJ2-4; TRBD1 matches at 11 bases. Germline V gene lookup returns CDR1 MNHEY and CDR2 SVGAGI. This CDR3 contains 14 residues. Germline trimming cut 6 bases from V and 7 bases from J; bases unmatched to any gene: 5. The CDR3 DNA sequence: TGTGCCAGCAGGGGACAGGGGGAGATCAACATTCAGTACTTC. Its protein is CASRGQGEINIQYF.

This clone turned up a few times. This rearrangement joins TRBV5-1 to TRBJ1-6, with TRBD1 as a possible D gene (5 bases). Germline CDR1 reads SGHRS; CDR2 reads YFSETQ. The CDR3 consists of 15 residues. V was pared by 0 bases and J by 8 bases, with 12 bases between. The CDR3 DNA reads TGCGCCAGCAGCTTGGCTTCAGGGATAGATTCACCCCTCCACTTT. It encodes CASSLASGIDSPLHF. The full variable domain, in which reference TRBV5-1 and TRBJ1-6 provide the parts outside the CDR3, is KAGVTQTPRYLIKTRGQQVTLSCSPISGHRSVSWYQQTPGQGLQFLFEYFSETQRNKGNFPGRFSGRQFSNSRSEMNVSTLELGDSALYLCASSLASGIDSPLHFGNGTRLTVT.